A single sample is the source of the 8 T cell receptor beta chains below, sequenced in a study of blood T cell repertoires in COVID-19. Sequencing used immunoSEQ multiplex PCR; TCRdb keeps in-frame clones, though not all of them. The data contain 120,000 to 150,000 clones, 70% to 90% of them seen just once; the ten biggest clones take up 8%. The sample comprised peripheral blood. The source of these receptors is an older woman with COVID-19, enrolled during active disease.

The CDR3 region has the DNA TGTGCCAGTAGTTCGGGACTTGGGGGCAATCAGCCCCAGCATTTT. Translating it yields CASSSGLGGNQPQHF. The gene calls are TRBV19 and TRBJ1-5; weak D call: TRBD1 (5 bases). The CDR3 extends over 15 amino acids. CDR1 is LNHDA, CDR2 SQIVND, per germline (reference sequence). V lost 5 bases and J 2 bases, leaving 13 bases between the germline ends.

V is TRBV19 and J is TRBJ1-1; TRBD1 is a possible D gene (6 bases). The CDR3 length is 15 residues. V shed 4 bases and J shed 2 bases, with 14 bases lying between them. Germline CDR1 and CDR2: LNHDA and SQIVND (reference sequence). The CDR3 spells CASSTSGTPNTEAFF. CDR3 bases: TGTGCCAGTAGTACGTCCGGGACACCAAACACTGAAGCTTTCTTT.

The chain recombines TRBV19 with TRBJ1-1, with D possibly being TRBD1 (6 bases). This CDR3 is 15 amino acids long. The germline CDR1 and CDR2 sequences are LNHDA and SQIVND (reference sequence). Trimming shortened V by 7 bases and J by 5 bases, and 20 bases separated the two germline ends. The CDR3 bases are TGTGCCAGTACCCCACAAGCAGGGGAGAGGACTGAAGCTTTCTTT. Translation gives CASTPQAGERTEAFF.

The chain links TRBV19 to TRBJ1-3, with a possible D match to TRBD1 (5 bases). V lost 3 bases and J 2 bases, leaving 8 bases between the germline ends. Germline CDR1 is LNHDA and CDR2 is SQIVND (reference sequence). There are 14 residues in the CDR3. The CDR3 region is CASSMSRAGNTIYF. The CDR3 DNA sequence: TGTGCCAGTAGTATGTCCAGGGCTGGAAACACCATATATTTT.

V is TRBV5-6 and J is TRBJ1-2; 11 nucleotides match TRBD1. The CDR3 covers 15 residues. Trimming cost V 4 bases and J 4 bases; bases outside gene matches: 6. Germline V gene lookup returns CDR1 SGHDT and CDR2 YYEEEE. The chain's CDR3 is CASSLRDRGTYGYTF. CDR3 DNA: TGTGCCAGCAGCCTCCGGGACAGGGGGACCTATGGCTACACCTTC.

The chain is built from TRBV28 and TRBJ1-5; D gene ambiguous. CDR1 is MDHEN, CDR2 SYDVKM, per germline. This CDR3 contains 13 residues. V lost 7 bases, J lost 11 bases, and 18 bases lay in between. In nucleotides, the CDR3 is TGTGCCAGCACCCTCGGACGGACTTCGACCCAGCATTTT. Translation gives CASTLGRTSTQHF.

The CDR3 reads CAWSATGGSDTQYF. CDR3 sequence (DNA): TGTGCCTGGAGTGCCACCGGGGGGTCAGATACGCAGTATTTT. J is TRBJ2-3 and V is TRBV30; 7 positions agree with TRBD2. In germline, CDR1 is GTSNPN, CDR2 SVGIG (reference sequence). CDR3 length: 14 residues. Trimming at V came to 1 base and at J to 4 bases, leaving 5 bases not matched to a gene.

The chain couples TRBV10-2 to TRBJ1-6, with D possibly being TRBD1 (6 bases). V lost 6 bases and J 0 bases, leaving 18 bases between the germline ends. CDR1 is WSHSY, CDR2 SAAADI, per germline. The CDR3 extends over 18 amino acids. DNA for the CDR3: TGCGCCAGCAGCCGGGGGGCAGGGCTGGTCTCCTATAATTCACCCCTCCACTTT. Protein product: CASSRGAGLVSYNSPLHF.